This T cell receptor (beta chain) was sequenced in a study of Ad26.COV2.S vaccination and SARS-CoV-2 variants. Study summary: Donor joined the COV1001 Ad26.COV2.S trial arm.

V was shortened by 10 bases and J by 2 bases, with 15 bases between the two germline ends. Germline CDR1 reads WNHNN; CDR2 reads SYGVQD (reference sequence). CDR3 length equals 13 residues. The method was immunoSEQ multiplex PCR; TCRdb's version includes in-frame clones alone and lacks a portion of them. The table includes around 450,000 clones, roughly nine tenths detected once. This sample's treatment: about 20 received Ad26.COV2.S at low or high dose, single or two shots; roughly five received placebo; per-sample allocation not given. Specimens were obtained on day 63 following the first vaccine or placebo injection.

The clonotype was recovered from a person aged 18-65 years who received the Ad26.COV2.S COVID-19 vaccine or a placebo. The chain joins TRBV10-1 to TRBJ2-7; no clear D. The sequencing here drew on peripheral blood, taken in a trial of Ad26.COV2.S vaccine versus placebo. The CDR3 spells CATNVDRPYEQYF. CDR3 in DNA: TGCGCCACCAACGTAGATCGTCCCTACGAGCAGTACTTC.